Shown below are 14 T cell receptor beta chains from a single sample sequenced in a study of blood T cell repertoires in COVID-19. Generated by immunoSEQ multiplex PCR, the TCRdb table keeps only in-frame clones and is missing some. The table includes 150,000 or so clones, about 85% detected once. The sample taken for sequencing was peripheral blood. The receptors were gathered from a man in his fifties or sixties who had recovered from COVID-19.

The CDR3: CASSLRSGTGIGTGELFF. Written as DNA, the CDR3 is TGTGCCAGCAGCTTAAGGTCCGGGACAGGAATAGGCACCGGGGAGCTGTTTTTT. The chain employs TRBV7-6 and TRBJ2-2; 8 nucleotides agree with TRBD1. V lost 2 bases and J lost 4; bases outside the gene matches: 12. Per germline, CDR1 SGHVS and CDR2 FNYEAQ. CDR3 length: 18 residues.

This rearrangement joins TRBV9 to TRBJ1-3; D uncertain. Between the trimmed V and J ends, which lost 4 bases and 2 bases, there was a span of 7 bases. Per the germline V gene, CDR1 is SGDLS and CDR2 is YYNGEE. The CDR3 has 13 amino acids. Written as DNA, the CDR3 is TGTGCCAGCAGCCCTACTACTGGAAACACCATATATTTT. This codes for CASSPTTGNTIYF.

The chain links TRBV24-1 to TRBJ2-5; 8 positions match TRBD1. The CDR3 is made up of 14 amino acids. The V gene's germline CDR1 is KGHDR and CDR2 SFDVKD. The V segment lost 11 bases and the J segment 4 bases; nucleotides outside the gene matches: 11. CDR3 in amino acids: CARPTGEGRETQYF. The CDR3, as DNA: TGTGCCAGACCGACAGGGGAAGGAAGAGAGACCCAGTACTTC.

The chain joins TRBV11-3 to TRBJ2-7; D is undetermined. The CDR3 is 12 amino acids. The V end lost 5 bases, the J end lost 7 bases, and 12 bases lay between the germline ends. Germline V gene data show CDR1 as SGHNT and CDR2 as YENEEA. CDR3 amino acids: CASSGSGDEQYF. In DNA, the CDR3 is TGTGCCAGCAGCGGCTCAGGTGATGAGCAGTACTTC.

V and J are TRBV19 and TRBJ2-7; TRBD1 matches at 8 bases. Trimming cost V 4 bases and J 3 bases; bases outside gene matches: 8. The CDR3 totals 15 residues. Germline CDR1 is LNHDA and CDR2 is SQIVND (reference sequence). This CDR3 reads CASSTTTGVFYEQYF. The CDR3 region has the DNA TGTGCCAGTAGTACTACGACAGGGGTATTCTACGAGCAGTACTTC.

V is TRBV5-1 and J is TRBJ2-5, with TRBD1 identical over 9 bases. This CDR3 comprises 14 residues. With V trimmed by 3 bases and J by 5 bases, 5 bases remained unmatched. CDR1 is SGHRS, CDR2 YFSETQ, per germline. CDR3 in amino acids: CASSSRQGGETQYF. The CDR3 region has the DNA TGCGCCAGCAGCTCCCGACAGGGGGGCGAGACCCAGTACTTC. Based on the CDR3 plus reference TRBV5-1 and TRBJ2-5, the full variable domain is KAGVTQTPRYLIKTRGQQVTLSCSPISGHRSVSWYQQTPGQGLQFLFEYFSETQRNKGNFPGRFSGRQFSNSRSEMNVSTLELGDSALYLCASSSRQGGETQYFGPGTRLLVL.

The chain couples TRBV6-5 to TRBJ1-3; D uncertain. The CDR3 is 15 amino acids. V shed 5 bases and J shed 3 bases, with 14 bases lying between them. The germline V gene encodes CDR1 MNHEY and CDR2 SVGAGI. The CDR3 spells CASSPNYQDGNTIYF. DNA for the CDR3: TGTGCCAGCAGTCCGAACTACCAAGATGGAAACACCATATATTTT.

The chain employs TRBV5-1 and TRBJ1-2; 12 positions agree with TRBD1. CDR3 length: 16 amino acids. Trimming cost V 0 bases and J 7 bases; bases outside gene matches: 7. The germline gives CDR1 SGHRS, CDR2 YFSETQ. CDR3 bases: TGCGCCAGCAGCTTGGCCCCGGGACAGGGGGCCGGTGGCTACACCTTC. This translates into CASSLAPGQGAGGYTF. The full variable domain, rest sourced from reference TRBV5-1 and TRBJ1-2, is KAGVTQTPRYLIKTRGQQVTLSCSPISGHRSVSWYQQTPGQGLQFLFEYFSETQRNKGNFPGRFSGRQFSNSRSEMNVSTLELGDSALYLCASSLAPGQGAGGYTFGSGTRLTVV.

This sequence joins TRBV3-1 (or the pseudogene TRBV3-2) and TRBJ1-1; D is unclear. The CDR3 runs to 15 residues. V was clipped by 2 bases and J by 3 bases, with 13 bases between them. Germline CDR1 is LGHDT and CDR2 is YNNKEL (reference sequence). The CDR3: CASSQSLEGHTEAFF. The CDR3 DNA follows: TGTGCCAGCAGCCAATCCTTGGAGGGTCACACTGAAGCTTTCTTT.

The genes are TRBV14 and TRBJ1-6; maybe TRBD1 (5 bases). Germline V gene lookup returns CDR1 SGHDN and CDR2 FVKESK. This CDR3 region has 16 residues. Trimming cost V 0 bases and J 9 bases, with 15 bases left between them. The CDR3 here is CASSQDRVQGSSPLHF. In nucleotides, the CDR3 is TGTGCCAGCAGCCAAGATCGAGTGCAGGGAAGTTCACCCCTCCACTTT. Combining the CDR3 with reference TRBV14 and TRBJ1-6 gives the whole variable domain EAGVTQFPSHSVIEKGQTVTLRCDPISGHDNLYWYRRVMGKEIKFLLHFVKESKQDESGMPNNRFLAERTGGTYSTLKVQPAELEDSGVYFCASSQDRVQGSSPLHFGNGTRLTVT.

This rearrangement joins TRBV27 to TRBJ2-6, with no clear D. The V and J ends lost 6 bases and 1 base respectively, with 10 bases between them. The CDR3 has 15 residues. Germline loops: CDR1 MNHEY, CDR2 SMNVEV (reference sequence). CDR3 loop: CASRSALSGANVLTF. CDR3 sequence (DNA): TGTGCCAGCAGGTCCGCACTGTCTGGGGCCAACGTCCTGACTTTC.

The gene calls are TRBV7-6 and TRBJ2-5; 14 bases map to TRBD2. The length of the CDR3 is 18 residues. The germline gives CDR1 SGHVS, CDR2 FNYEAQ. V shed 5 bases and J 2 bases; nucleotides not matched to a gene: 10. CDR3 residues: CASSPGLAGGLIQETQYF. As DNA, the CDR3 is TGTGCCAGCAGCCCCGGACTAGCGGGGGGCCTGATTCAAGAGACCCAGTACTTC.

The chain is built from TRBV19 and TRBJ2-3, with 10 positions matching TRBD2. CDR3 length: 15 amino acids. After removal of 5 bases from V and 2 bases from J, the junction contained 4 bases not matched to a gene. Germline V gene data show CDR1 as LNHDA and CDR2 as SQIVND (reference sequence). The CDR3 loop is CASSLLAGVTDTQYF. The CDR3 nucleotides are TGTGCCAGTAGTCTGCTAGCGGGGGTCACAGATACGCAGTATTTT.

The J gene is TRBJ1-1, the V gene TRBV30, with unresolved D. CDR3 length: 13 residues. Per germline, CDR1 GTSNPN and CDR2 SVGIG (reference sequence). Deletions cut 0 bases from V and 5 bases from J, with 10 bases between. Written as DNA, the CDR3 is TGTGCCTGGAGTGTAGGAAGCGGAACTGAAGCTTTCTTT. This translates into CAWSVGSGTEAFF.